Each of the 8 T cell receptor beta chains below was sequenced from the same sample in a study of T cell responses to AZD1222 COVID-19 vaccine. Generated by immunoSEQ multiplex PCR, the TCRdb table keeps only in-frame clones and is missing some. In the table there are 160,000 or so clones, over 90% of which are singletons. Here the sequenced sample was peripheral blood, taken 28 days after the second AZD1222 dose. These receptors were obtained from an adult who received the AZD1222 COVID-19 vaccine.

This sequence joins TRBV3-1 (or the pseudogene TRBV3-2) and TRBJ1-6; the D gene is possibly TRBD1 (5 bases). V gave up 0 bases and J gave up 10 bases, with 16 bases separating them. Germline loops: CDR1 LGHDT, CDR2 YNNKEL (reference sequence). CDR3 size: 16 residues. CDR3 coding DNA: TGTGCCAGCAGCCAAGATCATCCGGGGCGGTGGTCACCCCTCCACTTT. This sequence encodes CASSQDHPGRWSPLHF.

The chain recombines TRBV2 with TRBJ1-1; D remains ambiguous. Germline CDR1 SNHLY, CDR2 FYNNEI. The CDR3 loop spans 11 amino acids. Trimming left V 5 bases short and J 2 bases short, with 3 bases between. The CDR3 sequence: CASSPNTEAFF. The CDR3 bases are TGTGCCAGCAGTCCCAACACTGAAGCTTTCTTT.

This clone was counted once. The rearrangement links TRBV9 to TRBJ2-5; TRBD2 might be the D (5 bases). V lost 3 bases and J 4 bases, leaving 13 bases between the germline ends. Germline values: CDR1 SGDLS, CDR2 YYNGEE. This CDR3 comprises 14 residues. CDR3 DNA: TGTGCCAGCAGCGCCACCCCCCGGGGAGAGACCCAGTACTTC. Amino acid sequence: CASSATPRGETQYF.

The rearrangement uses TRBV18 and TRBJ2-1; D unclear. The CDR3 spans 16 residues. CDR1 KGHSH and CDR2 LQKENI come from the germline V gene. Trimming took off 6 bases at V and 0 bases at J, with 15 bases between the two ends. CDR3 protein: CASSLGPPTSYNEQFF. The DNA for the CDR3 is TGTGCCAGCTCTCTCGGGCCACCTACCTCCTACAATGAGCAGTTCTTC.

This chain uses TRBV28 with TRBJ2-2; the D gene is possibly TRBD2 (6 bases). V lost 6 bases and J 1 base, leaving 12 bases between the germline ends. The CDR3 length is 15 residues. Germline V gene sequence: CDR1 MDHEN, CDR2 SYDVKM. The CDR3 DNA follows: TGTGCCAGCAGAAGAACCGGGAGGAACACCGGGGAGCTGTTTTTT. The encoded protein is CASRRTGRNTGELFF.

The rearrangement uses TRBV2 and TRBJ2-3; 9 nucleotides agree with TRBD2. Germline V gives CDR1 SNHLY, CDR2 FYNNEI. J was trimmed by 3 bases and V by 6 bases; bases with no gene match: 13. This CDR3 contains 17 residues. CDR3 DNA: TGTGCCAGCAGGAGGCGGGGGGGTAATCAGGTAACAGATACGCAGTATTTT. Translated: CASRRRGGNQVTDTQYF.

The chain recombines TRBV4-2 with TRBJ2-3; 7 bases fit TRBD2. This CDR3 is built from 16 residues. V lost 5 bases to trimming and J lost 2 bases; unmatched junction nucleotides: 10. Germline V CDR1 and CDR2: LGHNA, YNFKEQ. The CDR3 region is CASSGAGEGDTDTQYF. The CDR3, as DNA: TGTGCCAGCAGCGGTGCGGGAGAAGGGGACACAGATACGCAGTATTTT.

The chain is built from TRBV12-3 or TRBV12-4 and TRBJ2-5; TRBD2 agrees at 7 bases. The V and J ends lost 7 bases and 2 bases, in that order; junction bases with no gene match: 4. The CDR3 covers 13 residues. The DNA for the CDR3 is TGTGCCAGCAAGCCGGGACTACAAGAGACCCAGTACTTC. Its translation: CASKPGLQETQYF.